The text below deals with one TCR beta chain. The antigen is not known. This entry belongs to a study of CD8+ T cells in alopecia areata. As for the study in general: Tofacitinib continued for 6 to 18 months and was then withheld for 6 months.

The germline V gene has CDR1 MGHRA and CDR2 YSYEKL. J was trimmed by 4 bases and V by 0 bases; bases with no gene match: 3. This CDR3 is built from 16 residues. Treatment: oral pan-JAK inhibitor, 5-10 mg twice daily. Whole-study results and caveats: Scalp samples also yield sequences of resident alphabeta T cells from normal skin.

RNA extraction and reverse transcription yielded cDNA as sequencing template. Produced via immunoSEQ multiplex PCR; TCRdb's table is partial and in-frame only. The sample consists of 95,000 to 100,000 clones, under 70% of them appearing once. The origin of this receptor is a human donor with alopecia areata. The chain recombines TRBV4-1 with TRBJ2-1; 10 bases are shared with TRBD2. The specimen was CD8+ T cells sorted from blood, collected at week 4, from a patient treated with tofacitinib. The CDR3 nucleotides are TGCGCCAGCAGCCAAGATTTAGCGGGGGGTTACAATGAGCAGTTCTTC. This sequence encodes CASSQDLAGGYNEQFF.